What follows is one T cell receptor beta chain and its context. Its target is not known. Of the isolated RNA, all was reverse transcribed, and so the sequenced material was expressed TCRB transcripts. The method was immunoSEQ multiplex PCR; TCRdb's version includes in-frame clones alone and lacks a portion of them. The sample lists roughly 700,000 clones, over 10% occurring once. This sample is drawn from a study of beta chain features in type 1 diabetes. Study results and caveats: In type 1 diabetes patients, VDJ junctions had fewer insertions; deletions at these junctions were more frequent. Researchers caution that PCR might favor shorter templates, equally among patients and controls. People with Type 1 diabetes carried modestly yet significantly shorter TCRB CDR3s in all four CD4+ subsets.

CDR1 is SGHTA and CDR2 is FQGTGA in the germline V gene. The CDR3 totals 14 residues. V was cut by 5 bases and J by 2 bases, with 11 bases left in between. Sorting with CD45RO/CCR7/CD25/CD127/CD95/CD27 yielded naive, central memory, regulatory and stem-like memory CD4+ cells. This sequence joins TRBV7-3 and TRBJ2-3; no clear D. The sequence was obtained from a young man with type 1 diabetes. Material for sequencing was naive CD4+ T cells from blood. The CDR3 nucleotides read TGTGCCAGCAGCCTACGATCTCCCACAGATACGCAGTATTTT. The encoded protein is CASSLRSPTDTQYF. Full variable domain (rest looked up from reference TRBV7-3 and TRBJ2-3): GAGVSQTPSNKVTEKGKYVELRCDPISGHTALYWYRQSLGQGPEFLIYFQGTGAADDSGLPNDRFFAVRPEGSVSTLKIQRTERGDSAVYLCASSLRSPTDTQYFGPGTRLTVL.